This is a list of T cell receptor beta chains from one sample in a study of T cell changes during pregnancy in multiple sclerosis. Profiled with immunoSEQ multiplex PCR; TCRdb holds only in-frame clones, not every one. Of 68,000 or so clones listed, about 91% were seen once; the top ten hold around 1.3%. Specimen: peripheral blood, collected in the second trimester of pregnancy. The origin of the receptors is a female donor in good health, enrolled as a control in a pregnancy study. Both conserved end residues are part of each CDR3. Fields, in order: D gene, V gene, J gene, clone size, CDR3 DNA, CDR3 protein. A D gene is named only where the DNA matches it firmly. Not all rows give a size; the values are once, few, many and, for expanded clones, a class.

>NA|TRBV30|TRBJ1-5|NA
TGTGCCTGGAGTACCCCCAGGGGCCAGAGCAATCAGCCCCAGCATTTT
CAWSTPRGQSNQPQHF
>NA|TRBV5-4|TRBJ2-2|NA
TGTGCCAGCAGTTCCCCCTTGGGGGGTTCGAACACCGGGGAGCTGTTTTTT
CASSSPLGGSNTGELFF
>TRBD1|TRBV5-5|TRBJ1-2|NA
TGTGCCAGCAGCACCGGACAGGTTAACTATGGCTACACCTTC
CASSTGQVNYGYTF
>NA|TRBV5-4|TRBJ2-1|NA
TGTGCCAGCAGCTTGCTACTAGTCAATGAGCAGTTCTTC
CASSLLLVNEQFF
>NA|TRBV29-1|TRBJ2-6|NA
TGCAGCGTTGAACAGGACTCTGGGGCCAACGTCCTGACTTTC
CSVEQDSGANVLTF
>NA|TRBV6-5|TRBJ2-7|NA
TGTGCCAGCAGCTTGGACAGAACCTACGAGCAGTACTTC
CASSLDRTYEQYF
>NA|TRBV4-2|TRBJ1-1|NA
TGTGCCAGCAGCCAAGATTGGAGCACTGAAGCTTTCTTT
CASSQDWSTEAFF
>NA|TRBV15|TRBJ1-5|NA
TGTGCCACCAGCCTAGGGGTAGTCAATCAGCCCCAGCATTTT
CATSLGVVNQPQHF
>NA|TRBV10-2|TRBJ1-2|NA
TGCGCCAGCAGCGGGGGGATAGATGGCTACACCTTC
CASSGGIDGYTF
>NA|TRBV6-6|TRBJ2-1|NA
TGTGCCAGCACACGGGGAGATTACAATGAGCAGTTCTTC
CASTRGDYNEQFF
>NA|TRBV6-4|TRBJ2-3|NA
TGTGCCAGCAGTGACGGCGGGGGCGGCACAGATACGCAGTATTTT
CASSDGGGGTDTQYF
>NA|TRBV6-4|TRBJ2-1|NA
TGTGCCAGCAGTGACTCGGATAGCGTGGGTGAGCAGTTCTTC
CASSDSDSVGEQFF
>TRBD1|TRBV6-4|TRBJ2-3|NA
TGTGCCAGCAGTGACTCGGCGACAGGGGAAACAGATACGCAGTATTTT
CASSDSATGETDTQYF
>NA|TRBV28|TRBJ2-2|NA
TGTGCCAGCAGTTTTCTACAGGGTAACACCGGGGAGCTGTTTTTT
CASSFLQGNTGELFF
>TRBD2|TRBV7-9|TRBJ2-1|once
TGTGCCAGCAGCTCGGCCAGGACTAGCGTCGTTGAGCAGTTCTTC
CASSSARTSVVEQFF
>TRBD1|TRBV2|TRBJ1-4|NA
TGTGCCAGTATACAGGGGCCGGGTGAAAAACTGTTTTTT
CASIQGPGEKLFF
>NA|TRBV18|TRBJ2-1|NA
TGTGCCAGCTCACCAGCACTATCTGACAATGAGCAGTTCTTC
CASSPALSDNEQFF
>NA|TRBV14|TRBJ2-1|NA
TGTGCCAGCAGCGTGGACTGGCTGGGCAATGAGCAGTTCTTC
CASSVDWLGNEQFF